Listed below are T cell receptor beta chains from one sample, sequenced in a study of T cell responses to AZD1222 COVID-19 vaccine. Generated by immunoSEQ multiplex PCR, the TCRdb table keeps only in-frame clones and is missing some. Seen here are about 190,000 clones, approximately 90% observed once, and the top ten hold 0.75% to 1%. The input for sequencing was peripheral blood, taken on day 0 of AZD1222 vaccination. The receptors come from an adult in good health. The CDR3 runs from the conserved cysteine through the conserved F or W. The D gene is left open where the match is weak. Clone size is given for some rows only: seen once, a few or many times, or a class if the clone is expanded.

V gene,clone size,D gene,J gene,CDR3 DNA,CDR3 protein
TRBV6-6,-,-,TRBJ1-2,TGTGCCATCACGCGGGACCAACTACGCTATGGCTACACCTTC,CAITRDQLRYGYTF
TRBV19,-,TRBD2,TRBJ2-7,TGTGCCAGTAGTACTAGACGACTAGCGGGTTCGTACGAGCAGTACTTC,CASSTRRLAGSYEQYF
TRBV7-9,-,-,TRBJ1-4,TGTGCCAGCAGCTTAGCGTCTAGGGGAGGTAATGAAAAACTGTTTTTT,CASSLASRGGNEKLFF
TRBV7-9,-,TRBD1,TRBJ2-6,TGTGCCACTCAGGGGGTCTCTGGGGCCAACGTCCTGACTTTC,CATQGVSGANVLTF
TRBV19,-,-,TRBJ2-3,TGTGCCAGTAGTATCGGAGCCTTTGGCACAGATACGCAGTATTTT,CASSIGAFGTDTQYF
TRBV7-7,-,-,TRBJ1-1,TGTGCTAGCAGCCATGGAGACACTGAAGCTTTCTTT,CASSHGDTEAFF
TRBV21-1,-,-,TRBJ2-5,TGTGCCAGCAGCAAAGGAAGGCGTTGGACTAGCGGGAGTGAGGAGACCCAGTACTTC,CASSKGRRWTSGSEETQYF
TRBV6-5,-,-,TRBJ2-2,TGTGCCAGCAGGGCGTGGGGTCATACCGGGGAGCTGTTTTTT,CASRAWGHTGELFF
TRBV7-8,-,-,TRBJ1-5,TGTGCCAGCAGCTTCACGACAAAAGATCAGCCCCAGCATTTT,CASSFTTKDQPQHF
TRBV11-1,once,-,TRBJ1-2,TGTGCCAGCAGCTTATCAACAGGGAGCTATGGCTACACCTTC,CASSLSTGSYGYTF
TRBV5-6,-,TRBD1,TRBJ2-7,TGTGCCAGCAGCTTGGGAGGACAGGGTAACCACGAGCAGTACTTC,CASSLGGQGNHEQYF
TRBV19,-,-,TRBJ2-3,TGTGCCAGTAGTATTGGACAGAAACGCACAGATACGCAGTATTTT,CASSIGQKRTDTQYF
TRBV18,-,-,TRBJ1-5,TGTGCCAGCTCACCGTCGGCAGGGGATGGCAATCAGCCCCAGCATTTT,CASSPSAGDGNQPQHF
TRBV6-7,-,-,TRBJ2-1,TGTGCCAGCAGTGTAGGGACCCCCGGGGGAGGCTCCTACAATGAGCAGTTCTTC,CASSVGTPGGGSYNEQFF
TRBV18,-,TRBD2,TRBJ2-3,TGTGCCAGCTCACCCCTAGCGGGAGGGCTGGCAGATACGCAGTATTTT,CASSPLAGGLADTQYF
TRBV27,-,-,TRBJ1-1,TGTGCCAGCAGTTCTGACACGCGTTTGGGAGCTTTCTTT,CASSSDTRLGAFF
TRBV10-3,-,-,TRBJ1-5,TGTGCCATCAGTGAGCTCTCAGCAACTCAGCCCCAGCATTTT,CAISELSATQPQHF
TRBV7-9,-,-,TRBJ1-1,TGTGCCAGCAGTTGGGGTGGGTCTAGAACCACTGAAGCTTTCTTT,CASSWGGSRTTEAFF
TRBV5-1,-,-,TRBJ1-1,TGCGCCAGCAGCTCGACCGTGATGAACACTGAAGCTTTCTTT,CASSSTVMNTEAFF
TRBV10-3,-,TRBD2,TRBJ2-1,TGTGCCATCAGTGAGGCTGCCTCTAGCGGGAGGGCCGAGCAGTTCTTC,CAISEAASSGRAEQFF
TRBV24-1,-,TRBD2,TRBJ2-5,TGTGCCACCAGTTTGGGGGGGGAGACCCAGTACTTC,CATSLGGETQYF
TRBV4-1,-,-,TRBJ2-7,TGCGCCAGCAGCCAAGATCTTGACGGGCGCTACGAGCAGTACTTC,CASSQDLDGRYEQYF
TRBV3-1/TRBV3-2,once,TRBD2,TRBJ2-4,TGTGCCAGCAGCCAGCTAGCGGGAGTCACCAAAAACATTCAGTACTTC,CASSQLAGVTKNIQYF
TRBV3-1/TRBV3-2,once,TRBD2,TRBJ2-5,TGTGCCAGCAGCCAGTCACTAGCGGGAGTATCAAGAGATTGGGAGACCCAGTACTTC,CASSQSLAGVSRDWETQYF
TRBV28,-,-,TRBJ2-1,TGTGCCAGCAGCCCGCTGGATCTGGACAAAGAGCAGTTCTTC,CASSPLDLDKEQFF
TRBV2,-,-,TRBJ2-1,TGTGCCAGCAGTGAAGAAACCGAGCGGGAGCAGTTCTTC,CASSEETEREQFF
TRBV5-6,-,-,TRBJ1-2,TGTGCCAGCAGCTTGAAGAGACGGACGGTGACCATCTCCCCCTATGGCTACACCTTC,CASSLKRRTVTISPYGYTF
TRBV28,-,-,TRBJ1-2,TGTGCCGGTAACGGACGGGTCGGTGGCTACACCTTC,CAGNGRVGGYTF
TRBV11-2,-,TRBD2,TRBJ2-3,TGTGCCAGCAGCTTATACCGGACTAGCGGGGGGTACACAGATACGCAGTATTTT,CASSLYRTSGGYTDTQYF
TRBV7-9,-,TRBD1,TRBJ1-2,TGTGCCAGCAGCTTATCACAGGGGAGGTATGGCTACACCTTC,CASSLSQGRYGYTF
TRBV27,-,-,TRBJ2-1,TGTGCCAGCAGTCGACAGGCCGGAACGTACAATGAGCAGTTCTTC,CASSRQAGTYNEQFF
TRBV4-2,-,-,TRBJ1-6,TGTGCCAGCAGCCAAGCGGGACTCGGGGGTTCACCCCTCCACTTT,CASSQAGLGGSPLHF
TRBV7-2,-,TRBD2,TRBJ2-1,TGTGCCAGCAGCCTCCGGACTAGCCCCAATGAGCAGTTCTTC,CASSLRTSPNEQFF
TRBV7-6,-,-,TRBJ1-2,TGTGCCAGCAGCTCCCCCTTTGAAGGAATCACCGGCTACACCTTC,CASSSPFEGITGYTF
TRBV15,-,-,TRBJ1-4,TGTGCCACCAGCAGAGACATCCGGGGCTATCGTAATGAAAAACTGTTTTTT,CATSRDIRGYRNEKLFF
TRBV3-1/TRBV3-2,-,-,TRBJ1-2,TGTGCCAGCAGCCAAGATGGGGTTATCGGCTACACCTTC,CASSQDGVIGYTF
TRBV5-1,-,-,TRBJ1-6,TGCGCCAGCAGCCTCACCCCCCCCGGCCTGAATTCACCCCTCCACTTT,CASSLTPPGLNSPLHF
TRBV28,-,-,TRBJ2-7,TGTGCCAGCAGTGACTGGATGGCTTACGAGCAGTACTTC,CASSDWMAYEQYF
TRBV7-8,-,-,TRBJ2-7,TGTGCCAGCAGCTTAGCGGGGCCAGCCCACCCTATAGGCCCCGAGCAGTACTTC,CASSLAGPAHPIGPEQYF
TRBV14,-,-,TRBJ1-1,TGTGCCAGCAGCCAAACAGGCCTCGGCGCTGAAGCTTTCTTT,CASSQTGLGAEAFF
TRBV7-9,-,-,TRBJ1-2,TGTGCCAGCAGCTTAGGTCAGCCGGACCCCTATGGCTACACCTTC,CASSLGQPDPYGYTF
TRBV3-1/TRBV3-2,-,-,TRBJ1-2,TGTGCCAGCAGCCAACGCCTAGGCGGAGGGCTGCACTATGGCTACACCTTC,CASSQRLGGGLHYGYTF
TRBV6-6,-,-,TRBJ1-1,TGTGCCAGCATAGAGGGAGGGGTCACTGAAGCTTTCTTT,CASIEGGVTEAFF
TRBV27,-,TRBD2,TRBJ2-3,TGTGCCATCTCGAGCGGGAAAGGCACAGATACGCAGTATTTT,CAISSGKGTDTQYF
TRBV6-2/TRBV6-3,-,-,TRBJ1-1,TGTGCCAGCAGTTCCCCAGGGTTGAACACTGAAGCTTTCTTT,CASSSPGLNTEAFF
TRBV13,few,-,TRBJ1-6,TGTGCCAGCCTCTTGGGCTCCTATAATTCACCCCTCCACTTT,CASLLGSYNSPLHF
TRBV13,-,TRBD1,TRBJ1-4,TGTGCCAGCAGCGCCGGCCTAGGACAGGGCGAAGAAAATGAAAAACTGTTTTTT,CASSAGLGQGEENEKLFF
TRBV5-5,-,TRBD1,TRBJ1-4,TGTGCCAGCAGGACAGGGGCCTCTTCTAATGAAAAACTGTTTTTT,CASRTGASSNEKLFF
TRBV14,-,-,TRBJ1-4,TGTGCCAGCAGCCCACGTGTAGGTGAAAAACTGTTTTTT,CASSPRVGEKLFF
TRBV19,-,-,TRBJ1-2,TGTGCCAGTAGTATGGGGGGGACCTATGGCTACACCTTC,CASSMGGTYGYTF
TRBV10-3,few,-,TRBJ1-5,TGTGCCATCAGTGAAGGGACATCAAGCAATCAGCCCCAGCATTTT,CAISEGTSSNQPQHF
TRBV7-8,-,TRBD1,TRBJ2-7,TGTGCCAGCAGCTTCGAGGGGGCAGCCTACGAGCAGTACTTC,CASSFEGAAYEQYF